This T cell receptor (beta chain) was observed in a study of identical twins. General study results and limits: Cord blood beta clonotypes that were abundant carried fewer insertions, and memory repertoires showed no such trend.

All donors were healthy, and all were Caucasian. About this clonotype: Antigen: not known.

Carrying unique molecular identifiers, the cDNA also gained a universal primer site through template switching. MiXCR, applied by TCRdb to the 5' RACE reads, yields one record per CDR3 protein. The table lists more than 400,000 distinct CDR3 sequences, around 15% of them singletons. CDR3 length equals 16 residues. Germline CDR1 reads SQVTM; CDR2 reads ANQGSEA. V lost 4 bases to trimming and J lost 1 base; unmatched junction nucleotides: 9. The sample was also linked to a second study, of yellow fever vaccine responses in identical twins. That report adds: Twins reportedly showed a vaccine T cell response that seemed partly convergent and partly personalized.

The chain uses TRBV29-1 and TRBJ2-5; 10 positions agree with TRBD2. Sequences were obtained from CD4+ T cells sorted from blood. This TCR was recovered from a woman between 18 and 29 years old in good health. DNA for the CDR3: TGCAGCGTTGTGGGTCGAGGACTAGCGGTCCAAGAGACCCAGTACTTC. Its protein product is CSVVGRGLAVQETQYF.